This passage covers 17 T cell receptor beta chains from one sample sequenced in a study of CD8 T cells in ankylosing spondylitis. In TCRdb, the 5' RACE reads were re-called with MiXCR into one record per CDR3 protein. The data show 350,000 to 400,000 distinct CDR3 sequences, with 20% seen just once and about 12% held by the top ten. Sequencing was carried out using blood, either unsorted or a sorted T cell fraction (not recorded which). The source of these receptors is a male donor with ankylosing spondylitis or in good health (not recorded which).

In this sample, this clonotype turned up a few times. This chain uses TRBV15 with TRBJ2-1, with D perhaps assigned TRBD1 or TRBD2 (6 bases each). The CDR3 has 17 residues. Germline-derived CDR1 and CDR2 are LNHNV and YYDKDF (reference sequence). Trimming took 0 bases from V and 6 from J, leaving 18 bases between them. DNA of the CDR3: TGTGCCACCAGCAGAGAGGGGGGCAGGCCAGAGGTCAATGAGCAGTTCTTC. The encoded protein is CATSREGGRPEVNEQFF.

This clonotype has a handful of counts. The rearrangement links TRBV6-5 to TRBJ1-1; D unresolved. V was trimmed by 0 bases and J by 0 bases, leaving 5 bases between them. This CDR3 contains 14 residues. CDR1 and CDR2 from the germline V gene are MNHEY and SVGAGI. Here the CDR3 DNA reads TGTGCCAGCAGTTACTCTAAGATGAACACTGAAGCTTTCTTT. Protein sequence: CASSYSKMNTEAFF.

This sequence joins TRBV15 and TRBJ2-1; tentatively, D is TRBD2 (6 bases). This CDR3 region has 13 residues. Trimming shortened V by 5 bases and J by 8 bases, and 13 bases separated the two germline ends. Germline loops: CDR1 LNHNV, CDR2 YYDKDF (reference sequence). The CDR3 is CATSREGEDEQFF. For the CDR3, the DNA is TGTGCCACCAGCCGCGAAGGGGAGGATGAGCAGTTCTTC. The full variable domain, with the rest looked up from reference TRBV15 and TRBJ2-1, is DAMVIQNPRYQVTQFGKPVTLSCSQTLNHNVMYWYQQKSSQAPKLLFHYYDKDFNNEADTPDNFQSRRPNTSFCFLDIRSPGLGDTAMYLCATSREGEDEQFFGPGTRLTVL.

This clonotype was counted between two and nine times. The chain carries TRBV11-2 and TRBJ2-3, with 8 bases identical to TRBD2. Germline CDR1 and CDR2: SGHAT and FQNNGV. The CDR3 is made up of 17 amino acids. V was clipped by 1 base and J by 0 bases; unmatched bases: 6. In DNA form, the CDR3 reads TGTGCCAGCAGCTTAGGTCTAGCGGGTAGTAGCACAGATACGCAGTATTTT. The encoded protein is CASSLGLAGSSTDTQYF.

In this sample, this clonotype turned up a few times. This rearrangement joins TRBV28 to TRBJ2-5; TRBD2 might be the D (5 bases). Trimming cost V 5 bases and J 2 bases, with 18 bases left between them. This CDR3 contains 16 residues. Germline CDR1 is MDHEN and CDR2 is SYDVKM. CDR3 DNA: TGTGCCAGCAGTACCAACCCCATGACTAAACAAGAGACCCAGTACTTC. This gives the protein CASSTNPMTKQETQYF.

The V and J genes are TRBV28 and TRBJ1-1, with unresolved D. Trimming shortened V by 8 bases and J by 2 bases, and 15 bases separated the two germline ends. The CDR3 loop spans 14 amino acids. Germline V gene lookup returns CDR1 MDHEN and CDR2 SYDVKM. The CDR3 here is CASGLGSVNTEAFF. DNA for the CDR3: TGTGCCAGCGGCCTCGGAAGCGTAAACACTGAAGCTTTCTTT. The variable domain in full, completed from reference TRBV28 and TRBJ1-1, reads DVKVTQSSRYLVKRTGEKVFLECVQDMDHENMFWYRQDPGLGLRLIYFSYDVKMKEKGDIPEGYSVSREKKERFSLILESASTNQTSMYLCASGLGSVNTEAFFGQGTRLTVV.

This clonotype was counted a few times. The V gene is TRBV12-3 or TRBV12-4, the J gene TRBJ2-2, with D maybe TRBD1 (6 bases). V was cut by 5 bases and J by 3 bases, with 13 bases left in between. The CDR3 covers 15 residues. For the CDR3, the DNA is TGTGCCAGCAGTGCCCACAGGGTCGACACCGGGGAGCTGTTTTTT. It codes for CASSAHRVDTGELFF.

This clonotype has more than one count but fewer than ten. The chain uses TRBV4-1 and TRBJ2-5; TRBD2 aligns across 9 bases. The V gene end was trimmed by 1 base and the J gene end by 2 bases; junction bases not matched to a gene: 11. This CDR3 region has 18 residues. In germline, CDR1 is MGHRA, CDR2 YSYEKL. The CDR3 spells CASSQGRLAGDLQETQYF. DNA of the CDR3: TGCGCCAGCAGCCAAGGGAGGTTAGCGGGGGACTTACAAGAGACCCAGTACTTC.

The chain uses TRBV7-8 and TRBJ2-2, with unresolved D. Trimming removed 5 bases at V and 9 bases at J, with 16 bases between. CDR1 SGHVS and CDR2 FQNEAQ come from the germline V gene. The CDR3 is made up of 14 amino acids. The CDR3 sequence is CASSPQDGWRELFF. Written as DNA, the CDR3 is TGTGCCAGCAGCCCCCAGGACGGGTGGCGGGAGCTGTTTTTT.

V and J are TRBV5-1 and TRBJ2-7; D might be TRBD1 (5 bases). Germline V CDR1 and CDR2: SGHRS, YFSETQ. The CDR3 covers 13 residues. The V and J ends lost 4 bases and 6 bases respectively, with 14 bases between them. This chain's CDR3 is CASSPDRFGEQYF. In nucleotides, the CDR3 is TGCGCCAGCAGCCCCGACAGATTTGGCGAGCAGTACTTC.

This clonotype occurred a few times. The V gene is TRBV7-9, the J gene TRBJ2-3; D may be TRBD2 (6 bases). This CDR3 has 15 residues. Germline CDR1 is SEHNR and CDR2 is FQNEAQ (reference sequence). The germline V and J ends were trimmed by 5 bases and 1 base, with 13 bases remaining between them. The CDR3 region has the DNA TGTGCCAGCAGCCACGGGGACTTAGGCACAGATACGCAGTATTTT. Its translation is CASSHGDLGTDTQYF.

Only a few counts were recorded for this clonotype. This chain uses TRBV11-2 with TRBJ2-3; no firm D call. CDR1 and CDR2 (germline): SGHAT, FQNNGV. V shed 8 bases and J shed 0 bases, with 6 bases lying between them. The CDR3 length is 12 residues. CDR3 nucleotide sequence: TGTGCCAGCGGAGCGAGCACAGATACGCAGTATTTT. It encodes CASGASTDTQYF.

This clonotype was picked up a small number of times. V usage is TRBV20-1 and J usage is TRBJ2-2; TRBD2 agrees at 10 bases. Germline-derived CDR1 and CDR2 are DFQATT and SNEGSKA (reference sequence). The junction had 14 bases not matched to a gene; V was cut back by 1 base and J by 0 bases. There are 20 residues in the CDR3. CDR3 coding DNA: TGCAGTGCTAGAGTTTCACTAGCGGGGCCTCATCCTCCGAACACCGGGGAGCTGTTTTTT. This codes for CSARVSLAGPHPPNTGELFF.

The chain is built from TRBV7-9 and TRBJ1-2, with D tentatively TRBD1 (5 bases). Trimming left V 2 bases short and J 3 bases short, with 16 bases between. Germline lookup yields CDR1 SEHNR and CDR2 FQNEAQ (reference sequence). The CDR3 sequence is 16 residues long. This chain's CDR3 is CASSLNQRGLYYGYTF. In nucleotides, the CDR3 is TGTGCCAGCAGCTTAAATCAGCGGGGCCTCTACTATGGCTACACCTTC.

The chain recombines TRBV6-1 with TRBJ1-5; TRBD1 agrees at 7 bases. The trim removed 6 bases at V and 2 bases at J, leaving 7 bases unmatched. Looked up from germline, CDR1 is MNHNS and CDR2 is SASEGT. This CDR3 has 15 residues. CDR3 sequence reads: CASRPSTGGNQPQHF. In DNA form, the CDR3 reads TGTGCCAGCAGGCCTTCCACAGGGGGCAATCAGCCCCAGCATTTT.

Turning to this clonotype: The junction departs from germline at one end; a sequencing error may be responsible. The chain recombines TRBV10-3 with TRBJ2-2; D uncertain. Germline CDR1 ENHRY, CDR2 SYGVKD. The CDR3 extends over 14 amino acids. CDR3 loop: CPIRKTSSTGELFF. The CDR3 DNA reads as TGTCCCATCAGAAAGACATCTAGTACCGGGGAGCTGTTTTTT.

The rearrangement uses TRBV5-1 and TRBJ2-7, with 9 bases matching TRBD2. The CDR3 loop spans 15 amino acids. The V segment lost 0 bases and the J segment 2 bases; nucleotides outside the gene matches: 3. CDR1 and CDR2 from the germline V gene are SGHRS and YFSETQ. The CDR3, as DNA: TGCGCCAGCAGCTTGGGACTAGCGGCCCCCTACGAGCAGTACTTC. The encoded protein is CASSLGLAAPYEQYF.